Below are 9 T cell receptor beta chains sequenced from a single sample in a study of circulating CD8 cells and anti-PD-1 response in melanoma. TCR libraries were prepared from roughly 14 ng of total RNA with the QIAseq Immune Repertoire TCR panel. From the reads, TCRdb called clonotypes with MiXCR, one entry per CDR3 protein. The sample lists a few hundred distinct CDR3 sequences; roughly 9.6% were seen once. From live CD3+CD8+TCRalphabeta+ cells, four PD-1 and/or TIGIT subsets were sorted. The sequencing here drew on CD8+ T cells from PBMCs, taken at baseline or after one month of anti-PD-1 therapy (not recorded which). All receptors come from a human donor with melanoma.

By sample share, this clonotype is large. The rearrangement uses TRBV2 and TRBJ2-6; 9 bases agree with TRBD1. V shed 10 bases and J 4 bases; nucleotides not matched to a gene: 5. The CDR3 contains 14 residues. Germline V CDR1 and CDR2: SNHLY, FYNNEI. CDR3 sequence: CAKQGAPGANVLTF. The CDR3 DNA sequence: TGTGCCAAACAGGGGGCGCCCGGGGCCAACGTCCTGACTTTC.

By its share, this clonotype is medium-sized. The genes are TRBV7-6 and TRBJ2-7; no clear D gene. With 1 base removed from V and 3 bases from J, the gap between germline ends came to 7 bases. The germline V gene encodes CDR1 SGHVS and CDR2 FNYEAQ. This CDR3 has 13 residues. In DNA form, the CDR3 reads TGTGCCAGCAGCTTAGGACGGAGCTACGAGCAGTACTTC. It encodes CASSLGRSYEQYF.

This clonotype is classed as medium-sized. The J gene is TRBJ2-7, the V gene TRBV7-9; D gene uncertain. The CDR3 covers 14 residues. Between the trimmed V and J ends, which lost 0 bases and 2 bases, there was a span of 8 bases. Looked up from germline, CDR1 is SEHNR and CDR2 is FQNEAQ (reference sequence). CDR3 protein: CASSLAIGTYEQYF. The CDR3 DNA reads TGTGCCAGCAGCTTAGCGATCGGCACCTACGAGCAGTACTTC.

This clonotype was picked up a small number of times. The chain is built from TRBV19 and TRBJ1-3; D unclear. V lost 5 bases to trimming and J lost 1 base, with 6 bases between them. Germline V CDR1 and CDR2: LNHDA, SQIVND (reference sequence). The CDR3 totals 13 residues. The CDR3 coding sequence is TGTGCCAGTAGTCAGAGGTCTGGAAACACCATATATTTT. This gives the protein CASSQRSGNTIYF.

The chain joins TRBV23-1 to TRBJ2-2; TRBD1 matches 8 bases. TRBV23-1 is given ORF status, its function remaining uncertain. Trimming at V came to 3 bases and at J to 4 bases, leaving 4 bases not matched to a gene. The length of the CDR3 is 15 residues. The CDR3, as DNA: TGCGCCAGCAGTCATAGAACAGGGGGCACCGGGGAGCTGTTTTTT. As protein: CASSHRTGGTGELFF.

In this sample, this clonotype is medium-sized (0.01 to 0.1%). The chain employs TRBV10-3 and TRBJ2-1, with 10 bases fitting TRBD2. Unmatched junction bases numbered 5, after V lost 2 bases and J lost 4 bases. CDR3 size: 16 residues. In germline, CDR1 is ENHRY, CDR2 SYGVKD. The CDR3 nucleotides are TGTGCCATCAGTGAGGGTAGCGGGGGGCTGTACAATGAGCAGTTCTTC. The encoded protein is CAISEGSGGLYNEQFF.

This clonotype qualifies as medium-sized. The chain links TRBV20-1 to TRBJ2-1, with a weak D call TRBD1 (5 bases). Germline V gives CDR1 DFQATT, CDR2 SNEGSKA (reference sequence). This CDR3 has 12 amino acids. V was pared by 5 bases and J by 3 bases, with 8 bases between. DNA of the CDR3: TGCAGTGCTCCGGACAACTACAATGAGCAGTTCTTC. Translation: CSAPDNYNEQFF.

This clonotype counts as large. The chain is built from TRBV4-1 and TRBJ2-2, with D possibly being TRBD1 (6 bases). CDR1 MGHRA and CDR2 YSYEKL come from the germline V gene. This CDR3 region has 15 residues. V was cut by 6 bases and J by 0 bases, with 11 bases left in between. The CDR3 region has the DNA TGCGCCAGCAGTCTGAACAGGGCGAACACCGGGGAGCTGTTTTTT. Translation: CASSLNRANTGELFF.

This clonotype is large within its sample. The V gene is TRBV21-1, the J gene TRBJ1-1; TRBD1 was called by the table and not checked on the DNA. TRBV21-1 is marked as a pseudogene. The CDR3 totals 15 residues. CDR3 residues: CASSNNRASNTEAFF. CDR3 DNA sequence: TGTGCCAGCAGCAATAACAGGGCCTCTAACACTGAAGCTTTCTTT.